This T cell receptor beta chain was observed in a study of blood T cells in healthy people across ages. Findings and caveats of the study: Older individuals had lower TCR beta diversity per million T cells (the decline was roughly linear).

A sample-barcoded 5' primer and a J-beta primer mix were used in a second PCR of about 7 to 12 cycles. Unique molecular identifiers of 12 random nucleotides labeled each cDNA. MiXCR, applied by TCRdb to the 5' RACE reads, yields one record per CDR3 protein. The sample yields 730,000 or so distinct CDR3 sequences, around 43% seen once. There are many counts of this clonotype. Its matching antigen is unknown. Each donor's blood draw was roughly 9.8 milliliters of peripheral blood. The total RNA that was extracted per sample amounted to at least 5.5 micrograms. From germline, CDR1 is SQVTM and CDR2 ANQGSEA. CDR3 length: 15 amino acids. The junction had 8 bases not matched to a gene; V was cut back by 7 bases and J by 0 bases.

This sequence joins TRBV29-1 and TRBJ2-1; 8 bases are shared with TRBD2. This TCR was sampled from a man older than 75 in good health. Sequencing used blood. CDR3 DNA: TGCAGCGCTGTAGCGGGAACGAGCTCCTACAATGAGCAGTTCTTC. Amino acids: CSAVAGTSSYNEQFF.